This T cell receptor beta chain appears in the sequencing data of a study of neurological immune-mediated disorders. As for the study in general: The multiple sclerosis group of roughly 34 included approximately 30 relapsing-remitting and 3 secondary progressive patients.

V dropped 4 bases and J dropped 6 bases, with 9 bases sitting between them. Germline V CDR1 and CDR2: MNHEY, SMNVEV (reference sequence). The CDR3 covers 12 residues. Ten or more counts support this clonotype. Described time point: longitudinal time-point 2. Template-switch 5'RACE cDNA synthesis added a 10-nucleotide unique molecular identifier. Each CDR3 protein is one row after TCRdb ran MiXCR on the 5' RACE reads. The sample shows approximately 80,000 distinct CDR3 sequences, about 5.6% of them seen only once. Material for sequencing was PBMCs. This chain uses TRBV27 with TRBJ1-2; no reliable D call. The sequence derives from a woman in her fifties or sixties with multiple sclerosis. The CDR3 sequence is CASSSPGHGYTF. The CDR3 nucleotides are TGTGCCAGCAGTTCCCCCGGCCATGGCTACACCTTC.